The entry below gives a single T cell receptor beta chain sequence along with its context. This clone showed up just once. Which antigen it targets is not known. Nothing much larger sits one base from this clone, and base qualities are not available. The sample belongs to a study of blood T cell repertoires in COVID-19 (dated by TCRdb to between 2020 and 2021). Some background on the complete study: Collaborator samples came from the United States, Italy and Spain and covered acute and convalescent phases of COVID-19. The material from the prospective study consisted of cDNA or gDNA derived from T cells, B-cell-depleted T cells, or PBMCs. Deeply sampled blood TCRbeta repertoires from subjects exposed to, actively infected with, or recovered from COVID-19 were included in the dataset. The repertoires were released in a freely available public database meant as a resource for research on the immune response to SARS-CoV-2. The samples were drawn from the first 160 participants of the ongoing ImmuneRACE study and from under 1,500 subjects provided by 6 global collaborators. Nearly every sample came with metadata listing a de-identified subject ID, COVID-19 status, age in years and sex. Where HLA class I and class II types were available, the types were taken from metadata supplied by the sample provider, not from assay-based typing. Overall study results and their limits: How much clinical and demographic metadata was included differed by source and by participant, and the metadata was provided uncurated.

TCRbeta CDR3 regions were amplified from genomic DNA by means of the immunoSEQ Assay, a bias-controlled multiplex PCR. The published analysis was carried out like this. The number of nucleated cells in each sample was estimated from the amplification of reference gene primers within the assay. Sequence reads were collapsed and filtered to measure the absolute abundance of every unique TCRbeta CDR3 rearrangement. For each sample, productive Simpson clonality was calculated by taking the square root of Simpson's diversity index across productive rearrangements. Entries here come from immuneACCESS through TCRdb and include only in-frame sequences with V and J called. Some clones fail to appear in such tables; in the studies checked, an unresolved V gene covers under half of the shortfall, and the cause of the remainder is unknown. The DNA gave D and trimming, while V, J and clone size come from that table. This sample has under 200,000 clones in its table, and around 85% of those were observed once. Around 8.9% of the sample is held by the ten biggest clonotypes.

One collaborating source in Seattle enrolled patients during active infection and followed them longitudinally through the course of disease. Each collaborating institution followed its own protocols to collect whole blood in K2EDTA tubes. For TCRbeta analysis, collaborator samples were shipped as frozen whole blood, as isolated PBMCs, or as DNA extracted from either sample type. Per the germline V gene, SGHTA is the CDR1 and FQGTGA is the CDR2. The junction shows trimming of 7 bases on V and 5 bases on J, plus 14 bases between the germline ends. Counted from cysteine to phenylalanine, this CDR3 has 13 amino acids. Solely the CDR3 DNA is kept, with 39 bases framed from the first base.

The sequence was collected from a woman of 80 years or more with COVID-19, enrolled during active disease. This receptor chain uses TRBV7-3 and TRBJ1-2; no D gene is confidently identified. The source material was peripheral blood. The DNA sequence follows: TGTGCCAGCACCTACGGGGAGGGATATGGCTACACCTTC. This translates into CASTYGEGYGYTF.